A selection of T cell receptor beta chains follows, all from one sample in a study of blood T cell repertoires in COVID-19. Profiling relied on immunoSEQ multiplex PCR, and the TCRdb table lists in-frame clones only, not all of them. The sample has a few hundred thousand clones, around 87% seen once. Specimen: peripheral blood. All receptors derive from a woman aged 30 to 39 with COVID-19, enrolled during active disease. Both conserved end residues are part of each CDR3. The order of the fields is V gene, J gene, CDR3 protein.

TRBV5-1	TRBJ2-1	CASSLGTDNEQFF
TRBV7-3	TRBJ2-5	CASSVQGGETQYF
TRBV3-1/TRBV3-2	TRBJ1-1	CASSQDRTGSEAFF
TRBV2	TRBJ2-2	CASTRESNTGELFF
TRBV9	TRBJ2-5	CASSRGETQYF
TRBV3-1/TRBV3-2	TRBJ2-7	CASSLARGREQYF
TRBV5-5	TRBJ2-3	CASSLDAGTDTQYF
TRBV6-4	TRBJ2-2	CASSDSTSGTGELFF
TRBV12-5	TRBJ2-2	CASGLVPFQGASGTGELFF
TRBV6-5	TRBJ2-7	CASSSIAGTRAYEQYF
TRBV10-2	TRBJ2-7	CASSDSTNPNYEQYF
TRBV12-3/TRBV12-4	TRBJ1-5	CASSLSGGQPQHF
TRBV5-1	TRBJ2-7	CASSLTTTSGLYEQYF
TRBV27	TRBJ2-7	CASSLIAANEQYF
TRBV5-1	TRBJ1-3	CASSLSGGISGNTIYF
TRBV2	TRBJ2-7	CASIDGLAGTSPYEQYF
TRBV6-2/TRBV6-3	TRBJ2-7	CASRPRGSQYEQYF
TRBV18	TRBJ1-6	CASSPSGEDSPLHF
TRBV6-2/TRBV6-3	TRBJ2-7	CASSYPTSGAPRGAYEQYF
TRBV12-3/TRBV12-4	TRBJ2-5	CASSGGVKTQYF
TRBV4-1	TRBJ2-1	CASSPEGWKREEQFF
TRBV29-1	TRBJ2-1	CSVLPGTSGTLYNEQFF
TRBV5-5	TRBJ1-1	CASSLEVIRDTEAFF
TRBV7-8	TRBJ1-2	CASSLSGGGSYGYTF
TRBV19	TRBJ1-2	CASSQQGSVGGYTF
TRBV7-8	TRBJ2-3	CASSFGTDTQYF
TRBV5-1	TRBJ2-7	CASSLGGSIYEQYF
TRBV30	TRBJ2-5	CAWSPRETQYF
TRBV19	TRBJ1-5	CASSIIPQVNQPQHF
TRBV27	TRBJ1-4	CASSGEGADTNEKLFF
TRBV21-1	TRBJ2-7	CASSATDRDYEQYF
TRBV19	TRBJ2-5	CASRLAGAETQYF
TRBV18	TRBJ2-1	CASSPLTSNEQFF
TRBV10-2	TRBJ2-1	CASYSGRASYNEQFF
TRBV14	TRBJ2-7	CASSPLAGGYEQYF
TRBV6-5	TRBJ2-7	CASSTTGNNEQYF
TRBV30	TRBJ2-3	CAWSVVLGGGLTDTQYF
TRBV5-5	TRBJ2-7	CASSPAPAAETYEQYF
TRBV28	TRBJ2-1	CASSPGGTSGYNEQFF